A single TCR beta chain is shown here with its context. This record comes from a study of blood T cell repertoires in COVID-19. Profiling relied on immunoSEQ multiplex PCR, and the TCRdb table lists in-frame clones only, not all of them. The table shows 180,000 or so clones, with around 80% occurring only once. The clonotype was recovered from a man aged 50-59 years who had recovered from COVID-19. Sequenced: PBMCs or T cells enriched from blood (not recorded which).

CDR3 sequence: CASSLWRNIETQYF. CDR3 nucleotide sequence: TGCGCCAGCAGCTTATGGAGGAATATAGAGACCCAGTACTTC. The chain recombines TRBV5-1 with TRBJ2-5, with a tentative D call TRBD2 (5 bases). The CDR3 runs to 14 residues. CDR1 and CDR2 (germline): SGHRS, YFSETQ. V was pared by 2 bases and J by 4 bases, with 12 bases between.